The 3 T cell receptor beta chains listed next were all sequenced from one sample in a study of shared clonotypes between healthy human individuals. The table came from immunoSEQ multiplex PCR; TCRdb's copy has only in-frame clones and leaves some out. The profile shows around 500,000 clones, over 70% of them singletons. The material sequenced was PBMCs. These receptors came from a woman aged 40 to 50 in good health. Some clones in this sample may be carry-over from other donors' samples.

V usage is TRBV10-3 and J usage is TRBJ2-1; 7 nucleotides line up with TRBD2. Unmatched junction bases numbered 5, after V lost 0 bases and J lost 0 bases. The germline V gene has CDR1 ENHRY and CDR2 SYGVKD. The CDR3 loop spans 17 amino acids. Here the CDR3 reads CAISESLGGSSYNEQFF. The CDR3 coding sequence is TGTGCCATCAGTGAGTCGCTGGGCGGGAGCTCCTACAATGAGCAGTTCTTC.

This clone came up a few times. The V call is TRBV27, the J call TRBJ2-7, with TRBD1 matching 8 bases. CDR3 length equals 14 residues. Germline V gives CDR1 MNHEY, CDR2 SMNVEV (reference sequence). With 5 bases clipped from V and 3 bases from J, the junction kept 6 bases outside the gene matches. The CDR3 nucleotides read TGTGCCAGCAGTAAAGGACAGGGTCGCTACGAGCAGTACTTC. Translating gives CASSKGQGRYEQYF.

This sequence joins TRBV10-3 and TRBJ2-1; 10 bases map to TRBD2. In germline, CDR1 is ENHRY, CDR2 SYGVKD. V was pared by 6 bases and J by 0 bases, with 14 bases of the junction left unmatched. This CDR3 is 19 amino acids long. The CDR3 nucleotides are TGTGCCATCAGCCCTAGCGGGAGTTACCTAATAAACTCCTACAATGAGCAGTTCTTC. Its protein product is CAISPSGSYLINSYNEQFF.